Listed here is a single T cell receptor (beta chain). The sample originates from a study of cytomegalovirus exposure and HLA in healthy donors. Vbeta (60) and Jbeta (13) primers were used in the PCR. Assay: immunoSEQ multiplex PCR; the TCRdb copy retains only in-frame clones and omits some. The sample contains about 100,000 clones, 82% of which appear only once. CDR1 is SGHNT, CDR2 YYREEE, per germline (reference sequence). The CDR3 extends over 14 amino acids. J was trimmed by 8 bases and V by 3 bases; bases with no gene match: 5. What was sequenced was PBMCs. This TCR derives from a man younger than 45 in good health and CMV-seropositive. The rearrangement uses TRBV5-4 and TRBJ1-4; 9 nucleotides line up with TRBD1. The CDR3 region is CASSSGTGPEKLFF. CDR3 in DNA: TGTGCCAGCAGCTCCGGGACAGGGCCGGAAAAACTGTTTTTT.